These 32 T cell receptor beta chains were all obtained from the same sample, sequenced in a study of T cells in Graves' hyperthyroidism and ophthalmopathy. There were TCR beta CDR3 regions amplified from RNA transcripts. In the first-round RT-PCR of the TCR CDR3, the HTBI primer set was used. TCRdb itself ran the multiplex PCR reads through MiXCR, one entry per CDR3 protein. This sample has around 280,000 distinct CDR3 sequences, with about an eighth found just once. The material sequenced was blood. Every receptor here comes from a woman younger than 45 with Graves' hyperthyroidism that later progressed to Graves' ophthalmopathy.

The table lists this clonotype with many counts. This chain links TRBV20-1 with TRBJ2-7; tentatively, D is TRBD2 (6 bases). Germline CDR1 is DFQATT and CDR2 is SNEGSKA (reference sequence). V gave up 6 bases and J gave up 5 bases, with 17 bases separating them. This CDR3 comprises 13 residues. The CDR3 is CSARTGVLNEQYF. The CDR3 coding sequence is TGCAGTGCCAGGACGGGGGTTCTCAACGAGCAGTACTTC.

This clonotype was recorded at least ten times. The chain carries TRBV7-9 and TRBJ2-2, with D possibly being TRBD1 (6 bases). The CDR3 has 14 amino acids. Germline V CDR1 and CDR2: SEHNR, FQNEAQ (reference sequence). V shed 5 bases and J shed 3 bases, with 10 bases lying between them. CDR3 in DNA: TGTGCCAGCAGCCCTAACAGGGACACCGGGGAGCTGTTTTTT. It yields the protein CASSPNRDTGELFF. The full variable domain, completed using reference TRBV7-9 and TRBJ2-2, is DTGVSQNPRHKITKRGQNVTFRCDPISEHNRLYWYRQTLGQGPEFLTYFQNEAQLEKSRLLSDRFSAERPKGSFSTLEIQRTEQGDSAMYLCASSPNRDTGELFFGEGSRLTVL.

V is TRBV4-1 and J is TRBJ2-1, with D perhaps matching TRBD1 (6 bases). Germline-derived CDR1 and CDR2 are MGHRA and YSYEKL. CDR3 size: 15 residues. Between the trimmed V and J ends, which lost 2 bases and 6 bases, there was a span of 14 bases. CDR3 nucleotide sequence: TGCGCCAGCAGCCAACCAACCACAGGGATCAATGAGCAGTTCTTC. Its translation: CASSQPTTGINEQFF.

This clonotype appeared many times. CDR3 nucleotides: TGTGCCAGTAGTATTGAGGGGGCTGAAGCTTTCTTT. This encodes CASSIEGAEAFF. The rearrangement links TRBV19 to TRBJ1-1, with D tentatively TRBD1 (6 bases). Germline-derived CDR1 and CDR2 are LNHDA and SQIVND (reference sequence). The V end lost 3 bases, the J end lost 6 bases, and 8 bases lay between the germline ends. The CDR3 has 12 amino acids.

This clonotype was seen many times. This sequence joins TRBV10-3 and TRBJ2-1, with 8 positions matching TRBD2. The CDR3 covers 15 residues. Per the germline V gene, CDR1 is ENHRY and CDR2 is SYGVKD. Trimming cost V 2 bases and J 2 bases; bases outside gene matches: 2. The CDR3 is CAISEAGLAYNEQFF. The CDR3 DNA reads as TGTGCCATCAGTGAGGCGGGACTAGCCTACAATGAGCAGTTCTTC.

This clonotype was seen at least ten times. The V gene is TRBV12-3 or TRBV12-4, the J gene TRBJ2-6; tentative D call: TRBD1 (5 bases). The CDR3 sequence is 17 residues long. V was clipped by 5 bases and J by 0 bases, with 14 bases between them. Here the CDR3 DNA reads TGTGCCAGCAGTCCTGGAACAGGTAGCTCTGGGGCCAACGTCCTGACTTTC. Encoded protein: CASSPGTGSSGANVLTF.

This clonotype was seen repeatedly, ten times or more. The chain employs TRBV7-3 and TRBJ2-3; perhaps D is TRBD1 or TRBD2 (5 bases each). Germline CDR1 reads SGHTA; CDR2 reads FQGTGA. Trimming took off 5 bases at V and 5 bases at J, with 14 bases between the two ends. The CDR3 has 14 amino acids. CDR3 sequence: CASSLRGEVDTQYF. In nucleotides, the CDR3 is TGTGCCAGCAGCCTCCGGGGCGAGGTAGATACGCAGTATTTT.

This rearrangement joins TRBV27 to TRBJ1-6, with no clear D. This CDR3 region has 13 residues. Trimming stripped 2 bases from V and 5 bases from J, with 4 bases between. In germline, CDR1 is MNHEY, CDR2 SMNVEV (reference sequence). The CDR3 loop is CASSLAHNSPLHF. The CDR3 DNA sequence: TGTGCCAGCAGTTTAGCTCATAATTCACCCCTCCACTTT.

The chain employs TRBV7-6 and TRBJ1-1; D is uncertain. The CDR3 length is 14 residues. CDR1 and CDR2 (germline): SGHVS, FNYEAQ. Trimming took 4 bases from V and 0 from J, leaving 9 bases between them. The CDR3, as DNA: TGTGCCAGCAGCTCTCGGCCCCTGAACACTGAAGCTTTCTTT. Encoded protein: CASSSRPLNTEAFF.

Ten or more counts support this clonotype. The rearrangement uses TRBV20-1 and TRBJ1-5; D possibly corresponds to TRBD1 (6 bases). CDR1 is DFQATT and CDR2 is SNEGSKA in the germline V gene (reference sequence). The length of the CDR3 is 15 residues. V was cut by 1 base and J by 3 bases, with 13 bases left in between. In DNA, the CDR3 is TGCAGTGCTAGAGCTTCAGGGGCCAACAATCAGCCCCAGCATTTT. It translates to CSARASGANNQPQHF.

In this sample, this clonotype turned up many times. The rearrangement links TRBV18 to TRBJ2-1; tentative D call: TRBD2 (6 bases). V was shortened by 1 base and J by 6 bases, with 19 bases between the two germline ends. The CDR3 sequence is 17 residues long. Germline loops: CDR1 KGHSH, CDR2 LQKENI. DNA for the CDR3: TGTGCCAGCTCACCACGGCGCGGTGAAACCGGGGGCAATGAGCAGTTCTTC. It is translated as CASSPRRGETGGNEQFF.

This clonotype was seen repeatedly, ten times or more. The chain employs TRBV4-2 and TRBJ2-7; 8 bases align to TRBD2. Unmatched junction bases numbered 8, after V lost 4 bases and J lost 3 bases. The CDR3 runs 15 residues. CDR1 and CDR2 from the germline V gene are LGHNA and YNFKEQ. As DNA, the CDR3 is TGTGCCAGCAGCCCTTCCTACGGGACTAGCTACGAGCAGTACTTC. As protein: CASSPSYGTSYEQYF.

For this clonotype: With a much larger clone just one base away, this may be a read error. Likely a read error: the CDR3 ends without its conserved phenylalanine or tryptophan. V is TRBV9 and J is TRBJ1-2, with D possibly being TRBD1 (6 bases). The CDR3 runs 15 residues. From germline, CDR1 is SGDLS and CDR2 YYNGEE. Trimming cost V 4 bases and J 7 bases, with 20 bases left between them. This CDR3 reads CASSTTGTKTAGYTI. CDR3 nucleotides: TGTGCCAGCAGCACAACCGGGACAAAGACGGCTGGCTACACCATC.

The table lists this clonotype with a few counts. The chain uses TRBV24-1 and TRBJ2-7; D not certain. The CDR3 is 12 amino acids. V was clipped by 4 bases and J by 3 bases, with 6 bases between them. The germline gives CDR1 KGHDR, CDR2 SFDVKD. The CDR3 region is CATSDTDYEQYF. CDR3 nucleotide sequence: TGTGCCACCAGTGACACCGACTACGAGCAGTACTTC.

This clonotype was seen at least ten times. The V and J genes are TRBV18 and TRBJ1-1; 7 bases match TRBD1. The V segment lost 4 bases and the J segment 3 bases; nucleotides outside the gene matches: 5. The CDR3 loop spans 14 amino acids. CDR1 is KGHSH, CDR2 LQKENI, per germline. CDR3 region: CASSRQGGDTEAFF. For the CDR3, the DNA is TGTGCCAGCTCACGACAGGGAGGGGACACTGAAGCTTTCTTT.

This clonotype appeared many times. This rearrangement joins TRBV6-2 or TRBV6-3 to TRBJ2-1, with TRBD2 matching 14 bases. Looked up from germline, CDR1 is MNHEY and CDR2 is SVGEGT. After removal of 3 bases from V and 9 bases from J, the junction contained 7 bases not matched to a gene. CDR3 size: 16 residues. The CDR3 coding sequence is TGTGCCAGCAGTTATGGTGGACTAGCGGGAGGCGGTGAGCAGTTCTTC. The encoded protein is CASSYGGLAGGGEQFF.

This clonotype appeared a few times. This sequence joins TRBV19 and TRBJ2-1, with 7 bases that match TRBD1. The CDR3 has 13 residues. Looked up from germline, CDR1 is LNHDA and CDR2 is SQIVND (reference sequence). With 5 bases clipped from V and 6 bases from J, the junction kept 4 bases outside the gene matches. The CDR3 DNA reads as TGTGCCAGTAGTGTCCGGGACAGCAATGAGCAGTTCTTC. Residues: CASSVRDSNEQFF.

This clonotype was seen at least ten times. This chain's CDR3 is CASSPTTGDEQYF. The CDR3 nucleotides read TGTGCCAGCAGCCCAACGACAGGAGATGAGCAGTACTTC. The rearrangement joins TRBV9 to TRBJ2-7; D is perhaps TRBD1 (6 bases). The CDR3 spans 13 residues. Trimming left V 4 bases short and J 7 bases short, with 15 bases between. CDR1 and CDR2 from the germline V gene are SGDLS and YYNGEE.

The chain has TRBV28 and TRBJ2-7, with D perhaps being TRBD1 or TRBD2 (6 bases each). The V gene's germline CDR1 is MDHEN and CDR2 SYDVKM. The length of the CDR3 is 16 residues. V lost 8 bases, J lost 2 bases, and 22 bases lay in between. CDR3 amino acids: CASRTRGGKGAYEQYF. The DNA of the CDR3 is TGTGCCAGCCGAACTCGGGGAGGTAAGGGGGCCTACGAGCAGTACTTC.

This clonotype showed up many times. The chain has TRBV7-3 and TRBJ2-1; D possibly corresponds to TRBD2 (6 bases). The CDR3 length is 18 residues. Per the germline V gene, CDR1 is SGHTA and CDR2 is FQGTGA. Trimming took off 1 base at V and 0 bases at J, with 16 bases between the two ends. The CDR3 loop reads CASSLNPGRSSSYNEQFF. As DNA, the CDR3 is TGTGCCAGCAGCTTAAACCCAGGGAGGTCAAGCTCCTACAATGAGCAGTTCTTC.

This clonotype was observed many times. The rearrangement links TRBV6-2 or TRBV6-3 to TRBJ2-3; maybe TRBD1 (6 bases). This CDR3 is 14 amino acids long. Germline V gives CDR1 MNHEY, CDR2 SVGEGT. V gave up 6 bases and J gave up 0 bases, with 10 bases separating them. The CDR3 reads CASSPGQSTDTQYF. The CDR3 DNA reads TGTGCCAGCAGCCCCGGACAGAGCACAGATACGCAGTATTTT.

This clonotype was counted many times. The chain combines TRBV7-2 with TRBJ2-3; 8 bases agree with TRBD1. This CDR3 contains 17 residues. V lost 0 bases to trimming and J lost 5 bases; unmatched junction nucleotides: 10. Germline V CDR1 and CDR2: SGHTA, FQGNSA. CDR3 region: CASSLAFPGQVGDTQYF. The CDR3 nucleotides are TGTGCCAGCAGCTTAGCCTTTCCGGGACAGGTCGGAGATACGCAGTATTTT.

The CDR3 protein is CASSPGGHPRNTEAFF. The CDR3 DNA reads TGTGCCAGCAGCCCGGGGGGGCACCCTCGGAACACTGAAGCTTTCTTT. The chain carries TRBV25-1 and TRBJ1-1; tentatively, D is TRBD1 (6 bases). Trimming cost V 6 bases and J 1 base, with 18 bases left between them. The CDR3 spans 16 residues. The germline V gene encodes CDR1 MGHDK and CDR2 SYGVNS.

The V gene is TRBV29-1, the J gene TRBJ2-5, with D unresolved. The V gene lost 7 bases and the J gene lost 1 base, with 10 bases spanning the gap. This CDR3 region has 12 residues. Per the germline V gene, CDR1 is SQVTM and CDR2 is ANQGSEA. CDR3 amino acids: CSGGRSQETQYF. Here the CDR3 DNA reads TGCAGCGGAGGACGGAGCCAAGAGACCCAGTACTTC.

The V gene is TRBV24-1, the J gene TRBJ2-2; D is ambiguous. Deletions cut 0 bases from V and 6 bases from J, with 31 bases between. CDR3 length equals 22 residues. The germline gives CDR1 KGHDR, CDR2 SFDVKD. The chain's CDR3 is CATSDLRCRPPRNPRPAGELFF. In nucleotides, the CDR3 is TGTGCCACCAGTGATTTGCGTTGTAGGCCCCCTAGAAATCCTAGGCCCGCCGGGGAGCTGTTTTTT.

This clonotype was observed at least ten times. The chain combines TRBV20-1 with TRBJ2-3, with D tentatively TRBD1 (6 bases). This CDR3 has 12 residues. V lost 6 bases and J 4 bases, leaving 11 bases between the germline ends. Germline-derived CDR1 and CDR2 are DFQATT and SNEGSKA (reference sequence). In nucleotides, the CDR3 is TGCAGTGCCTTGGACAGAGCAGATACGCAGTATTTT. Translated, it gives CSALDRADTQYF.

This clonotype was seen repeatedly, ten times or more. The chain uses TRBV2 and TRBJ2-1; D might be TRBD1 or TRBD2, each matching 5 bases. CDR1 is SNHLY, CDR2 FYNNEI, per germline. The CDR3 contains 15 residues. V dropped 5 bases and J dropped 9 bases, with 20 bases sitting between them. The CDR3 DNA sequence: TGTGCCAGCAGTCCTTCGGGACGGGGTTTCGGTGAGCAGTTCTTC. Amino acid sequence: CASSPSGRGFGEQFF.

This clonotype was found many times. This chain joins TRBV13 and TRBJ2-7; D uncertain. This CDR3 is 14 amino acids long. Germline V gene sequence: CDR1 PRHDT, CDR2 FYEKMQ (reference sequence). Trimming took off 5 bases at V and 3 bases at J, with 14 bases between the two ends. CDR3 nucleotides: TGTGCCAGCAGCGCTGTGGGCGCCAGCTACGAGCAGTACTTC. Its translation is CASSAVGASYEQYF. Variable domain in full (rest from reference TRBV13 and TRBJ2-7): AAGVIQSPRHLIKEKRETATLKCYPIPRHDTVYWYQQGPGQDPQFLISFYEKMQSDKGSIPDRFSAQQFSDYHSELNMSSLELGDSALYFCASSAVGASYEQYFGPGTRLTVT.

J is TRBJ2-2 and V is TRBV6-1; D not certain. Trimming took 3 bases from V and 3 from J, leaving 8 bases between them. From germline, CDR1 is MNHNS and CDR2 SASEGT. CDR3 length: 14 amino acids. CDR3 in DNA: TGTGCCAGCAGTGATGGTCGGGACACCGGGGAGCTGTTTTTT. Residues: CASSDGRDTGELFF.

This clonotype was seen many times. In DNA, the CDR3 is TGTGCCAGCAACCCGGGTAGCGGGAGTATCAACAATGAGCAGTTCTTC. Its protein product is CASNPGSGSINNEQFF. The gene calls are TRBV6-1 and TRBJ2-1; 9 nucleotides agree with TRBD2. This CDR3 is 16 amino acids long. Germline lookup yields CDR1 MNHNS and CDR2 SASEGT. The J segment lost 5 bases and the V segment lost 7 bases, leaving 12 bases of the junction unmatched.

This clonotype was counted many times. DNA of the CDR3: TGCGCCAGCAGCTGGGACCTGGAGTACATTGAAGCTTTCTTT. Translation: CASSWDLEYIEAFF. The rearrangement joins TRBV5-1 to TRBJ1-1, with D maybe TRBD1 (5 bases). V shed 3 bases and J shed 7 bases, with 16 bases lying between them. CDR3 length: 14 residues. Germline V gives CDR1 SGHRS, CDR2 YFSETQ.

The rearrangement joins TRBV7-9 to TRBJ2-5, with 7 bases that match TRBD1. CDR1 and CDR2 from the germline V gene are SEHNR and FQNEAQ (reference sequence). The J segment lost 4 bases and the V segment lost 5 bases, leaving 7 bases of the junction unmatched. This CDR3 region has 14 residues. The CDR3 loop reads CASSPRQGLETQYF. The CDR3, as DNA: TGTGCCAGCAGCCCGCGACAGGGATTAGAGACCCAGTACTTC.